The 8 T cell receptor beta chains below come from one sample, sequenced in a study of T cell responses to AZD1222 COVID-19 vaccine. TCRdb keeps only in-frame clones here, not all; method: immunoSEQ multiplex PCR. This sample has 140,000 or so clones, with approximately 89% found just once. The sequences come from peripheral blood, collected 28 days after the second AZD1222 dose. Receptor source: an adult who received the AZD1222 COVID-19 vaccine.

This clone has a single count. The chain uses TRBV5-8 and TRBJ1-1, with D perhaps TRBD1 (5 bases). The ends were cut back, 6 bases at V and 3 bases at J, with 15 bases in the middle. The CDR3 runs to 14 residues. From germline, CDR1 is SGHTS and CDR2 YDEGEE. The CDR3 region has the DNA TGTGCCAGCACCCGTTGGGGGGACTACACTGAAGCTTTCTTT. It yields the protein CASTRWGDYTEAFF.

The chain couples TRBV5-5 to TRBJ1-2, with 9 positions matching TRBD1. The CDR3 covers 15 residues. CDR1 is SGHKS and CDR2 is YYEKEE in the germline V gene (reference sequence). Unmatched junction bases numbered 7, after V lost 0 bases and J lost 7 bases. Here the CDR3 reads CASSLVPGQGFGYTF. The CDR3 DNA follows: TGTGCCAGCAGCTTGGTGCCGGGACAGGGTTTTGGCTACACCTTC.

CDR3 DNA sequence: TGCAGCGGGCTACGTCGGGTCCAGGGTAATGAAAAACTGTTTTTT. This codes for CSGLRRVQGNEKLFF. The chain combines TRBV29-1 with TRBJ1-4, with D possibly matching TRBD1 (5 bases). CDR1 and CDR2 (germline): SQVTM, ANQGSEA. The CDR3 runs to 15 residues. V lost 7 bases, J lost 4 bases, and 19 bases lay in between.

The chain is built from TRBV11-3 and TRBJ2-7, with D uncertain. Per germline, CDR1 SGHNT and CDR2 YENEEA. This CDR3 has 13 amino acids. V lost 0 bases to trimming and J lost 6 bases, with 9 bases between them. The CDR3 DNA sequence: TGTGCCAGCAGCTTAGAACCGGGTCGCGAGCAGTACTTC. Its protein product is CASSLEPGREQYF.

The gene calls are TRBV19 and TRBJ1-1, with D tentatively TRBD1 (5 bases). The CDR3 loop spans 15 amino acids. Trimming cost V 3 bases and J 2 bases, with 13 bases left between them. CDR1 and CDR2 (germline): LNHDA, SQIVND (reference sequence). This CDR3 reads CASSIGTSDNTEAFF. In DNA form, the CDR3 reads TGTGCCAGTAGTATCGGGACGTCAGATAACACTGAAGCTTTCTTT.

The CDR3 here is CASSQDLAGGPDTQYF. CDR3 DNA sequence: TGCGCCAGCAGCCAAGATCTAGCGGGAGGGCCAGATACGCAGTATTTT. The genes are TRBV4-3 and TRBJ2-3, with 12 nucleotides matching TRBD2. V trimming: 0 bases; J trimming: 4 bases; junction bases outside the gene matches: 2. CDR1 and CDR2 (germline): LGHNA, YSLEER. This CDR3 is 16 amino acids long.

This chain links TRBV6-2 or TRBV6-3 with TRBJ1-3; a possible D gene is TRBD1 (6 bases). Trimming shortened V by 4 bases and J by 4 bases, and 26 bases separated the two germline ends. Germline V gives CDR1 MNHEY, CDR2 SVGEGT. CDR3 length: 19 residues. CDR3 coding DNA: TGTGCCAGCAGTTTGACCGGGACAACGGCGACCCGTTTGGGAAACACCATATATTTT. This translates into CASSLTGTTATRLGNTIYF.

This chain links TRBV30 with TRBJ2-2, with TRBD2 identical over 7 bases. Germline V CDR1 and CDR2: GTSNPN, SVGIG (reference sequence). J was trimmed by 5 bases and V by 4 bases; bases with no gene match: 10. This CDR3 spans 15 amino acids. The CDR3 spells CAWISRDYLTGELFF. CDR3 DNA: TGTGCCTGGATATCTCGGGACTACCTTACCGGGGAGCTGTTTTTT.